This TCR beta chain was sequenced during a study of blood T cell repertoires in COVID-19. As for the study in general: Acute and convalescent COVID-19 samples came from the United States, Italy and Spain. Sample material is recorded as cDNA or gDNA derived from T cells, B-cell-depleted T cells, or PBMCs.

Germline lookup yields CDR1 SEHNR and CDR2 FQNEAQ (reference sequence). The CDR3 is made up of 15 amino acids. Trimming took 5 bases from V and 7 from J; bases not matched to a gene: 10. As processed by the authors: Estimation of nucleated cell counts relied on the amplification of reference gene primers. The data were produced by immunoSEQ multiplex PCR, yet TCRdb's version contains in-frame clones alone and is incomplete. V, J and clone size are those of that table, while D and trimming were read from the DNA. The table has 170,000 or so clones, more than 85% seen once. This receptor was identified in a man in his forties with active or convalescent COVID-19. The sample taken for sequencing was peripheral blood. The chain has TRBV7-9 and TRBJ2-3; 9 positions agree with TRBD1. The CDR3 region is CASSPEQGASNTQYF. CDR3 in DNA: TGTGCCAGCAGCCCTGAACAGGGGGCTTCGAATACGCAGTATTTT.